Listed below are T cell receptor beta chains from one sample, sequenced in a study of blood T cell repertoires in COVID-19. Profiling relied on immunoSEQ multiplex PCR, and the TCRdb table lists in-frame clones only, not all of them. This table has a few hundred thousand clones, roughly 89% appearing once. Specimen: PBMCs or T cells enriched from blood (not recorded which). The receptors stem from a woman between 18 and 30 years old who had recovered from COVID-19. The CDR3 runs from the conserved cysteine through the conserved F or W. A D gene is named only where the DNA matches it firmly. Clone size, where shown, is once, few, many, or a class for clones that have expanded.

TRBV4-1,TRBJ2-3,.,TRBD2,CASSHGGRQGNTQYF,TGCGCCAGCAGCCATGGCGGGAGGCAAGGGAATACGCAGTATTTT
TRBV24-1,TRBJ2-6,.,.,CATSSGRLNGANVLTF,TGTGCCACCAGTTCCGGCCGACTGAACGGGGCCAACGTCCTGACTTTC
TRBV7-2,TRBJ1-2,.,TRBD1,CASSLSGGQGHGYTF,TGTGCCAGCAGCTTAAGTGGCGGACAGGGCCATGGCTACACCTTC
TRBV28,TRBJ2-3,.,TRBD1,CASSSGTGRGTQYF,TGTGCCAGCAGTTCCGGGACAGGGAGGGGTACGCAGTATTTT
TRBV28,TRBJ2-7,.,.,CASSPWGESYEQYF,TGTGCCAGCAGTCCCTGGGGGGAATCCTACGAGCAGTACTTC
TRBV5-4,TRBJ2-7,.,TRBD2,CASSSRTSGNYEQYF,TGTGCCAGCAGCTCTAGGACTAGCGGGAACTACGAGCAGTACTTC
TRBV6-2/TRBV6-3,TRBJ2-1,.,.,CASSYLRGGLNEQFF,TGTGCCAGCAGTTATTTACGGGGAGGATTGAATGAGCAGTTCTTC
TRBV7-2,TRBJ2-7,few,TRBD1,CASSLLTGGAYEQYF,TGTGCCAGCAGCTTACTAACAGGGGGCGCCTACGAGCAGTACTTC
TRBV7-9,TRBJ2-7,.,.,CASSRDTPYEQYF,TGTGCCAGCAGCCGGGACACCCCCTACGAGCAGTACTTC
TRBV7-2,TRBJ2-1,.,TRBD1,CASSPRTGYNEQFF,TGTGCCAGCAGCCCTAGGACAGGCTACAATGAGCAGTTCTTC
TRBV19,TRBJ1-1,.,.,CASSIRQENTEAFF,TGTGCCAGTAGTATTAGGCAGGAGAACACTGAAGCTTTCTTT
TRBV2,TRBJ2-5,once,.,CASSVIQETQYF,TGTGCCAGCAGTGTTATACAAGAGACCCAGTACTTC
TRBV4-3,TRBJ2-2,.,TRBD2,CASSPGVAGVNTGELFF,TGCGCCAGCAGCCCGGGGGTAGCGGGGGTTAACACCGGGGAGCTGTTTTTT
TRBV7-2,TRBJ1-2,once,TRBD1,CASSGRQGNYGYTF,TGTGCCAGCAGCGGCCGACAGGGTAACTATGGCTACACCTTC
TRBV18,TRBJ1-5,.,TRBD1,CASSPIGEGGYSNQPQHF,TGTGCCAGCTCACCTATTGGCGAAGGGGGCTATAGCAATCAGCCCCAGCATTTT
TRBV5-1,TRBJ1-2,.,.,CASSLSTLPRGYTF,TGCGCCAGCAGCTTGTCAACTCTCCCTCGGGGCTACACCTTC
TRBV2,TRBJ2-1,.,TRBD1,CATYLDRAGDEQFF,TGTGCCACCTACCTGGACAGGGCAGGCGATGAGCAGTTCTTC